The clone carrying this T cell receptor (beta chain) is medium-sized within its sample. MiXCR, applied by TCRdb to the reads, yields one record per CDR3 protein. The sample consists of 6,500 to 9,000 distinct CDR3 sequences, around 20% of them appearing once. This record comes from a study of lung T cells in sarcoidosis with Löfgren's syndrome. The receptor comes from a human donor with sarcoidosis (Löfgren's syndrome or another form), or a control subject (not recorded which). The sample consisted of CD4+ T cells from bronchoalveolar lavage fluid.

CDR3 nucleotides: TGTGCCAGCAGCTCATCCAACACTGAAGCTTTCTTT. This codes for CASSSSNTEAFF. V gene TRBV7-9 combines with J gene TRBJ1-1, with D hard to call. The CDR3 contains 12 residues. The V gene lost 4 bases and the J gene lost 2 bases, with 5 bases spanning the gap. Germline values: CDR1 SEHNR, CDR2 FQNEAQ (reference sequence).